These T cell receptor beta chains were read from a single sample in a study of shared clonotypes between healthy human individuals. Assay used: immunoSEQ multiplex PCR; TCRdb lists only in-frame clones, some missing. The sample records some 700,000 clones, 90% being singletons. Sample: memory CD8+ T cells from PBMCs. The receptors originated from a young man in good health. Some clones in this sample may be carry-over from other donors' samples. CDR3s include the opening cysteine and the closing phenylalanine or tryptophan. Each record gives: clone size, V gene, J gene, CDR3 protein. Not all rows give a size; the values are once, few, many and, for expanded clones, a class.

abundance: -; v_gene: TRBV28; j_gene: TRBJ2-5; CDR3aa: CAMISGTAISRGSLAGLEETQYF
abundance: few; v_gene: TRBV7-9; j_gene: TRBJ2-5; CDR3aa: CASSPWTSGRDRETQYF
abundance: -; v_gene: TRBV4-3; j_gene: TRBJ1-2; CDR3aa: CASSPHRRQLANYGYTF
abundance: -; v_gene: TRBV11-2; j_gene: TRBJ1-3; CDR3aa: CASSLEFRSSGNTIYF
abundance: -; v_gene: TRBV7-3; j_gene: TRBJ2-2; CDR3aa: CASSSSSGELFF
abundance: -; v_gene: TRBV7-6; j_gene: TRBJ2-7; CDR3aa: CASSFSSYEQYF
abundance: -; v_gene: TRBV2; j_gene: TRBJ2-1; CDR3aa: CASSVKQFF
abundance: -; v_gene: TRBV29-1; j_gene: TRBJ2-1; CDR3aa: CSVGIRLAGGPGQFF
abundance: -; v_gene: TRBV28; j_gene: TRBJ2-7; CDR3aa: CASSFAPTFLLSYEQYF
abundance: once; v_gene: TRBV9; j_gene: TRBJ2-1; CDR3aa: CASSVTGYNEQFF